Presented here are 25 T cell receptor beta chains from one specimen sequenced in a study of OX40 agonist ivuxolimab in advanced cancers. Libraries were prepared by immunoSEQ multiplex PCR; TCRdb keeps only in-frame clonotypes and omits some of them. The sample consists of 45,000 to 65,000 clones, 70% to 90% of them appearing once. Sequencing used CD4+ or CD8+ T cells sorted from blood, obtained in a trial of the OX40 agonist ivuxolimab. These receptors all come from an adult with an advanced solid tumor such as melanoma, head and neck, liver or kidney cancer.

The CDR3 region has the DNA TGTGCCAGCAGGTTCGACAGTTATGGCTACACCTTC. Its translation is CASRFDSYGYTF. This chain connects TRBV21-1 to TRBJ1-2; no check of the table's D call, TRBD1, against the DNA was made. TRBV21-1 is given as a pseudogene. The CDR3 length is 12 residues.

The chain recombines TRBV5-4 with TRBJ2-5; 7 bases match TRBD2. CDR1 and CDR2 (germline): SGHNT, YYREEE (reference sequence). The V gene end was trimmed by 0 bases and the J gene end by 0 bases; junction bases not matched to a gene: 2. This CDR3 has 15 amino acids. The CDR3 bases are TGTGCCAGCAGCTTGGGGCGGGGGTACCAAGAGACCCAGTACTTC. It yields the protein CASSLGRGYQETQYF.

The chain has TRBV6-1 and TRBJ1-5; D not certain. The CDR3 spans 12 residues. V lost 10 bases and J lost 5, with 12 bases in between. CDR1 is MNHNS and CDR2 is SASEGT in the germline V gene. The chain's CDR3 is CATSDQYQPQHF. CDR3 in DNA: TGTGCCACATCCGACCAGTATCAGCCCCAGCATTTT.

The rearrangement joins TRBV4-2 to TRBJ2-2; TRBD1 is a possible D gene (6 bases). The length of the CDR3 is 16 residues. The ends were cut back, 4 bases at V and 6 bases at J, with 18 bases in the middle. The germline V gene has CDR1 LGHNA and CDR2 YNFKEQ. This CDR3 reads CASSPGLQTGSGELFF. CDR3 in DNA: TGTGCCAGCAGCCCCGGTCTCCAAACAGGGTCCGGGGAGCTGTTTTTT.

This chain connects TRBV7-9 to TRBJ2-7, with a weak D call TRBD2 (6 bases). Germline V gene data show CDR1 as SEHNR and CDR2 as FQNEAQ (reference sequence). The CDR3 is 14 residues long. The V gene lost 5 bases and the J gene lost 3 bases, with 14 bases spanning the gap. In DNA, the CDR3 is TGTGCCAGCAGCCGCATGGACGGGAGCTACGAGCAGTACTTC. Translation: CASSRMDGSYEQYF. Full variable domain (rest looked up from reference TRBV7-9 and TRBJ2-7): DTGVSQNPRHKITKRGQNVTFRCDPISEHNRLYWYRQTLGQGPEFLTYFQNEAQLEKSRLLSDRFSAERPKGSFSTLEIQRTEQGDSAMYLCASSRMDGSYEQYFGPGTRLTVT.

The CDR3 loop reads CASSPEPGSTDTQYF. In DNA, the CDR3 is TGTGCCAGCTCACCAGAGCCAGGGAGCACAGATACGCAGTATTTT. The gene calls are TRBV18 and TRBJ2-3; possibly TRBD1 for D (5 bases). Trimming took off 2 bases at V and 0 bases at J, with 9 bases between the two ends. The CDR3 runs to 15 residues. Germline CDR1 and CDR2: KGHSH and LQKENI. Using reference TRBV18 and TRBJ2-3 for the parts outside the CDR3, the full variable domain is NAGVMQNPRHLVRRRGQEARLRCSPMKGHSHVYWYRQLPEEGLKFMVYLQKENIIDESGMPKERFSAEFPKEGPSILRIQQVVRGDSAAYFCASSPEPGSTDTQYFGPGTRLTVL.

The V gene is TRBV5-6, the J gene TRBJ1-5; D may be TRBD1 (5 bases). Trimming shortened V by 7 bases and J by 1 base, and 21 bases separated the two germline ends. Per the germline V gene, CDR1 is SGHDT and CDR2 is YYEEEE. The CDR3 spans 17 residues. CDR3 sequence (DNA): TGTGCCAGCTCAAGGACCCGGGGCCGGGTGAGCAATCAGCCCCAGCATTTT. Protein product: CASSRTRGRVSNQPQHF.

The chain uses TRBV2 and TRBJ1-1; 7 bases agree with TRBD1. Looked up from germline, CDR1 is SNHLY and CDR2 is FYNNEI. J gave up 0 bases and V 6 bases, and 4 bases lay outside the gene matches. The CDR3 covers 14 residues. CDR3 region: CASSRTGLNTEAFF. CDR3 nucleotide sequence: TGTGCCAGCAGCCGGACAGGTCTGAACACTGAAGCTTTCTTT.

The rearrangement links TRBV6-5 to TRBJ1-5, with a tentative D call TRBD1 (5 bases). V was cut by 5 bases and J by 7 bases, with 18 bases left in between. The CDR3 spans 15 residues. From germline, CDR1 is MNHEY and CDR2 SVGAGI. CDR3 DNA sequence: TGTGCCAGCAGTGGAGGACGGGAGGGGCGGCAGCCCCAGCATTTT. Its protein product is CASSGGREGRQPQHF.

The chain is built from TRBV27 and TRBJ2-5, with 9 bases that match TRBD1. The J segment lost 5 bases and the V segment lost 6 bases, leaving 10 bases of the junction unmatched. Germline values: CDR1 MNHEY, CDR2 SMNVEV (reference sequence). The CDR3 is 15 amino acids. The CDR3 DNA is TGTGCCAGCAGGCGGGGACAGGGAGATCGGGAGACCCAGTACTTC. This encodes CASRRGQGDRETQYF.

The sample holds one count of this clone. The chain joins TRBV6-4 to TRBJ1-6; D unclear. Looked up from germline, CDR1 is MRHNA and CDR2 is SNTAGT. The CDR3 covers 14 residues. Trimming left V 3 bases short and J 4 bases short, with 7 bases between. As DNA, the CDR3 is TGTGCCAGCAGTGAAGGTCCGTATAATTCACCCCTCCACTTT. Protein: CASSEGPYNSPLHF.

In nucleotides, the CDR3 is TGTGCCAGCAGCTTGGGCAGAACCTACGAGCAGTACTTC. Translating gives CASSLGRTYEQYF. The chain has TRBV7-2 and TRBJ2-7, with no clear D. The ends were cut back, 3 bases at V and 2 bases at J, with 8 bases in the middle. The CDR3 consists of 13 residues. The germline gives CDR1 SGHTA, CDR2 FQGNSA.

This rearrangement joins TRBV19 to TRBJ1-4; 9 positions match TRBD1. After removal of 5 bases from V and 7 bases from J, the junction contained 8 bases not matched to a gene. Germline CDR1 reads LNHDA; CDR2 reads SQIVND (reference sequence). The CDR3 runs 15 residues. For the CDR3, the DNA is TGTGCCAGTAGTGGGGACAGGGAGAATGGTGAAAAACTGTTTTTT. Translated, it gives CASSGDRENGEKLFF.

V usage is TRBV7-9 and J usage is TRBJ2-7, with a possible D match to TRBD1 (5 bases). Germline CDR1 SEHNR, CDR2 FQNEAQ (reference sequence). Trimming removed 1 base at V and 2 bases at J, with 9 bases between. The CDR3 is made up of 14 amino acids. CDR3 in DNA: TGTGCCAGCAGCTTAGGTGACAGCGCCTACGAGCAGTACTTC. As protein: CASSLGDSAYEQYF.

The chain employs TRBV4-1 and TRBJ1-6; no reliable D call. Trimming stripped 6 bases from V and 0 bases from J, with 15 bases between. Germline CDR1 MGHRA, CDR2 YSYEKL. The CDR3 spans 17 residues. CDR3 protein: CASRALDVISYNSPLHF. Written as DNA, the CDR3 is TGCGCCAGCAGGGCCCTGGACGTAATCTCCTATAATTCACCCCTCCACTTT.

This chain links TRBV20-1 with TRBJ2-7; a weak D match, TRBD1 (6 bases). Trimming cost V 5 bases and J 3 bases, with 8 bases left between them. Germline values: CDR1 DFQATT, CDR2 SNEGSKA (reference sequence). This CDR3 is 11 amino acids long. The CDR3 DNA follows: TGCAGTGCTCGACAGGACTACGAGCAGTACTTC. It is translated as CSARQDYEQYF.

The genes are TRBV4-1 and TRBJ2-5; D might be TRBD1 or TRBD2, each matching 6 bases. This CDR3 comprises 16 residues. From germline, CDR1 is MGHRA and CDR2 YSYEKL. Trimming pared 5 bases from V and 7 bases from J, leaving 23 bases between. CDR3 sequence (DNA): TGCGCCAGCAGCTTTGGGCCGGGGGCTCTTCTAGGGACCCAGTACTTC. Translating gives CASSFGPGALLGTQYF.

The gene calls are TRBV2 and TRBJ2-7; D ambiguous. The CDR3 has 12 residues. V was clipped by 3 bases and J by 2 bases, with 5 bases between them. Germline CDR1 is SNHLY and CDR2 is FYNNEI. The DNA for the CDR3 is TGTGCCAGCAGTGATCAGACCTACGAGCAGTACTTC. Protein: CASSDQTYEQYF.

The chain carries TRBV6-1 and TRBJ1-3, with 8 bases that match TRBD1. Losses at the gene ends were 4 bases for V and 4 bases for J; bases not matched to a gene: 9. Germline V gene lookup returns CDR1 MNHNS and CDR2 SASEGT. This CDR3 comprises 16 residues. CDR3 sequence (DNA): TGTGCCAGCAGTGTAAAGGGACAGGACCCCGGAAACACCATATATTTT. Amino acid sequence: CASSVKGQDPGNTIYF.

The rearrangement uses TRBV4-1 and TRBJ1-1; D remains ambiguous. CDR1 and CDR2 from the germline V gene are MGHRA and YSYEKL. The V end lost 3 bases, the J end lost 12 bases, and 17 bases lay between the germline ends. This CDR3 is built from 13 residues. For the CDR3, the DNA is TGCGCCAGCAGCCAGGCATGGGCAGGTCGGTCTTTCTTT. Protein sequence: CASSQAWAGRSFF.

This chain joins TRBV13 and TRBJ1-3; 7 bases map to TRBD1. CDR1 and CDR2 from the germline V gene are PRHDT and FYEKMQ (reference sequence). V gave up 4 bases and J gave up 4 bases; unmatched junction bases: 10. This CDR3 has 16 residues. CDR3 sequence: CASSWRTGVLGNTIYF. The CDR3 bases are TGTGCCAGCAGCTGGAGGACAGGCGTATTGGGAAACACCATATATTTT.

The gene calls are TRBV7-6 and TRBJ1-5; D not resolved. The CDR3 spans 13 residues. Per germline, CDR1 SGHVS and CDR2 FNYEAQ. Trimming took 2 bases from V and 7 from J, leaving 9 bases between them. In DNA, the CDR3 is TGTGCCAGCAGCTTACAGCGGGCCCAGCCCCAGCATTTT. This codes for CASSLQRAQPQHF.

This chain links TRBV19 with TRBJ2-5; 9 bases are shared with TRBD1. This CDR3 region has 12 residues. Unmatched junction bases numbered 4, after V lost 7 bases and J lost 7 bases. From germline, CDR1 is LNHDA and CDR2 SQIVND (reference sequence). CDR3 region: CASNRGQGTQYF. The CDR3 region has the DNA TGTGCCAGTAACAGGGGGCAGGGGACCCAGTACTTC. The full variable domain, in which reference TRBV19 and TRBJ2-5 provide the parts outside the CDR3, is DGGITQSPKYLFRKEGQNVTLSCEQNLNHDAMYWYRQDPGQGLRLIYYSQIVNDFQKGDIAEGYSVSREKKESFPLTVTSAQKNPTAFYLCASNRGQGTQYFGPGTRLLVL.

The CDR3 bases are TGTGCCTGGAATCGGGGCTCCTACGAGCAGTACTTC. It yields the protein CAWNRGSYEQYF. This chain joins TRBV30 and TRBJ2-7, with D possibly being TRBD2 (5 bases). Germline V CDR1 and CDR2: GTSNPN, SVGIG (reference sequence). The CDR3 is 12 amino acids. Trimming cost V 4 bases and J 0 bases, with 7 bases left between them.

The chain employs TRBV6-1 and TRBJ2-7; D may be TRBD2 (6 bases). The CDR3 is made up of 15 amino acids. CDR1 is MNHNS, CDR2 SASEGT, per germline. Between the trimmed V and J ends, which lost 4 bases and 2 bases, there was a span of 15 bases. This chain's CDR3 is CASSVEGGLTYEQYF. For the CDR3, the DNA is TGTGCCAGCAGTGTCGAGGGTGGACTAACCTACGAGCAGTACTTC.